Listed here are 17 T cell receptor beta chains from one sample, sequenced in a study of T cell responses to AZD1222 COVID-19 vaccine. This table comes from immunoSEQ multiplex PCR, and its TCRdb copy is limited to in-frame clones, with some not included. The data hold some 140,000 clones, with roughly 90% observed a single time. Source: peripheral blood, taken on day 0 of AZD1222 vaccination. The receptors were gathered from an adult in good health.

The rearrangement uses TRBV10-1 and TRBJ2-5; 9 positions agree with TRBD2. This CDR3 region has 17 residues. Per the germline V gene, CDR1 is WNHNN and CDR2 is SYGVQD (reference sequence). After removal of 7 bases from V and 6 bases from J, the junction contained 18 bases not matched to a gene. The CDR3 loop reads CASTTWASGANQKTQYF. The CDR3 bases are TGCGCCAGCACCACTTGGGCTAGCGGGGCCAACCAGAAGACCCAGTACTTC.

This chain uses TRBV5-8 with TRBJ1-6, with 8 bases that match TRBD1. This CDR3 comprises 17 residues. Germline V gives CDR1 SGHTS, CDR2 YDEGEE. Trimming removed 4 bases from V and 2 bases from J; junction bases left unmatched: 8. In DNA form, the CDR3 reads TGTGCCAGCAGCCCGAGTTGGGGACAGGCCTATAATTCACCCCTCCACTTT. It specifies CASSPSWGQAYNSPLHF.

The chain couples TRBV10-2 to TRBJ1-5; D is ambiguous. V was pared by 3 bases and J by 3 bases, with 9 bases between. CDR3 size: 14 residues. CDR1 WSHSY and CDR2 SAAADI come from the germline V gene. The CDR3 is CASSERPYNQPQHF. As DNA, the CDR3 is TGCGCCAGCAGTGAAAGGCCGTACAATCAGCCCCAGCATTTT.

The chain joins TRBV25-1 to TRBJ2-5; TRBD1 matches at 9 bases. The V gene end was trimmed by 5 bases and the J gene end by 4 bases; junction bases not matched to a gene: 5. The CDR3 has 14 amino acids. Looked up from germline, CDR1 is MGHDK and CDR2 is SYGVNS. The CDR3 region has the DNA TGTGCCAGCAGTTACAGGGGGCTGGGAGAGACCCAGTACTTC. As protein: CASSYRGLGETQYF.

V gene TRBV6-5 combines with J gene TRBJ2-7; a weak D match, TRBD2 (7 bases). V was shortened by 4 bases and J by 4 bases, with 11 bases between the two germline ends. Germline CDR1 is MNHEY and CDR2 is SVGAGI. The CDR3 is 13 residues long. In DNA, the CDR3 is TGTGCCAGCAGTTTTGGGGGGGCTTACGAGCAGTACTTC. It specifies CASSFGGAYEQYF.

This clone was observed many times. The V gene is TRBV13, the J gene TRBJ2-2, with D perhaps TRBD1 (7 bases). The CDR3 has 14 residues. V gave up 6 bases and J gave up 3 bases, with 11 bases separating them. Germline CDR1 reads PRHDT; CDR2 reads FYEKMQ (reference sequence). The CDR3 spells CASRSRGDTGELFF. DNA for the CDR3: TGTGCCAGCAGAAGCAGGGGGGACACCGGGGAGCTGTTTTTT.

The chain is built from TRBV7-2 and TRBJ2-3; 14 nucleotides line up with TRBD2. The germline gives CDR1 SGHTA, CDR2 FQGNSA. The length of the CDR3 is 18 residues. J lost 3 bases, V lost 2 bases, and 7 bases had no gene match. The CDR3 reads CASSLWGLAGVSTDTQYF. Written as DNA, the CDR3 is TGTGCCAGCAGCTTATGGGGACTAGCGGGAGTCTCGACAGATACGCAGTATTTT. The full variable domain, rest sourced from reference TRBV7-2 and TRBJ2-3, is GAGVSQSPSNKVTEKGKDVELRCDPISGHTALYWYRQSLGQGLEFLIYFQGNSAPDKSGLPSDRFSAERTGGSVSTLTIQRTQQEDSAVYLCASSLWGLAGVSTDTQYFGPGTRLTVL.

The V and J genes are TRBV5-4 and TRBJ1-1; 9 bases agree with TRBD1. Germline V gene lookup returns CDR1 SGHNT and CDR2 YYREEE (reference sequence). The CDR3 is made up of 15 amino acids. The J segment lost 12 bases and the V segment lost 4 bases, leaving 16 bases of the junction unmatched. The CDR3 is CASSTTGTGSPASFF. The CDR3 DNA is TGTGCCAGCAGCACCACCGGGACAGGGAGTCCAGCGTCTTTCTTT.

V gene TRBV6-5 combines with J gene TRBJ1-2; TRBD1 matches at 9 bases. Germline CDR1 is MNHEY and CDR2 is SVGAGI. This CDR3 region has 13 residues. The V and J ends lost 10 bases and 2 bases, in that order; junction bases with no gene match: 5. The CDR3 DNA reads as TGTGCCAATTTAGACAGGGGGAACTATGGCTACACCTTC. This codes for CANLDRGNYGYTF.

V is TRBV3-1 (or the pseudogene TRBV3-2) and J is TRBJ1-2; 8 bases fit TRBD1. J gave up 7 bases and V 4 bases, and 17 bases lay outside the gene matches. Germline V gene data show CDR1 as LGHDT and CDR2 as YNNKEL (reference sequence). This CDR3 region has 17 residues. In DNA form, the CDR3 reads TGTGCCAGCAGCCTGGGGACAGGCACCCACCACCCGGGTGGCTACACCTTC. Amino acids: CASSLGTGTHHPGGYTF.

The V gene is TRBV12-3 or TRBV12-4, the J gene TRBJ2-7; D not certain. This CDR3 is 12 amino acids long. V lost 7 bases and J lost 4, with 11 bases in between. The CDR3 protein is CASNGVGYEQYF. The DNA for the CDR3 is TGTGCCAGCAATGGGGTTGGGTACGAGCAGTACTTC.

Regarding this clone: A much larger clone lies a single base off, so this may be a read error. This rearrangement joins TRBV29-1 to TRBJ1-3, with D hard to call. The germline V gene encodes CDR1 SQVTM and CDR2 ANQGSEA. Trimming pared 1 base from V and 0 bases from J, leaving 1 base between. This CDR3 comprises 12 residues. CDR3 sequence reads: CSVEVSGNTIYF. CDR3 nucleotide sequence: TGCAGCGTTGAAGTCTCTGGAAACACCATATATTTT.

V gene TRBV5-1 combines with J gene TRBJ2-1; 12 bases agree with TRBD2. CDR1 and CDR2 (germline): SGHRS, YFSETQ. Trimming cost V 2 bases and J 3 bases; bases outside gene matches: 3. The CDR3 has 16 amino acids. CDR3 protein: CASSFGTSGRYNEQFF. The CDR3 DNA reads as TGCGCCAGCAGCTTCGGGACTAGCGGGCGCTACAATGAGCAGTTCTTC.

The CDR3 here is CASSPQGLYGYTF. Here the CDR3 DNA reads TGTGCCAGCAGTCCGCAGGGGCTATATGGCTACACCTTC. V and J are TRBV6-6 and TRBJ1-2; D is perhaps TRBD1 (6 bases). Trimming left V 5 bases short and J 5 bases short, with 12 bases between. Germline V CDR1 and CDR2: MNHNY, SVGAGI (reference sequence). CDR3 length: 13 residues.

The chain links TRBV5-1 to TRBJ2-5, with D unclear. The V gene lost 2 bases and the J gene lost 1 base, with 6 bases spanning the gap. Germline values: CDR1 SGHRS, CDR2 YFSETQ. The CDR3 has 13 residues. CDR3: CASSFAPQETQYF. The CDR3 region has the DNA TGCGCCAGCAGCTTCGCCCCCCAAGAGACCCAGTACTTC.

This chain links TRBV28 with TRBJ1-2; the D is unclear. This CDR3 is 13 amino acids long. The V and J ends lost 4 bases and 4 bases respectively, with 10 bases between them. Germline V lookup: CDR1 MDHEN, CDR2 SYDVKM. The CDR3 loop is CASSSPGAYGYTF. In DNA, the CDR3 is TGTGCCAGCAGTTCACCAGGAGCCTATGGCTACACCTTC.

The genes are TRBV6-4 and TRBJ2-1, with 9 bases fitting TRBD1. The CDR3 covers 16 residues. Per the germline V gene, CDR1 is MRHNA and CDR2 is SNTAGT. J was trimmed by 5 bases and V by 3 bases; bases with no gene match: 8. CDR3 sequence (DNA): TGTGCCAGCAGTGATTACACCGGGACAGGGCACAATGAGCAGTTCTTC. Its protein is CASSDYTGTGHNEQFF.